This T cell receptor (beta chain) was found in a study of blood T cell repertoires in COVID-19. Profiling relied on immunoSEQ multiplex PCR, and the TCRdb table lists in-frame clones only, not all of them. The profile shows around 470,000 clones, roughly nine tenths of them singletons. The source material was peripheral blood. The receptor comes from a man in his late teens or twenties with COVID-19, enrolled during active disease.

CDR3 DNA sequence: TGTGCCAGCAGTGGACAGTTCTACTATGGCTACACCTTC. This sequence encodes CASSGQFYYGYTF. The J gene is TRBJ1-2, the V gene TRBV12-3 or TRBV12-4; D might be TRBD1 (6 bases). Trimming removed 5 bases at V and 3 bases at J, with 10 bases between. The length of the CDR3 is 13 residues.